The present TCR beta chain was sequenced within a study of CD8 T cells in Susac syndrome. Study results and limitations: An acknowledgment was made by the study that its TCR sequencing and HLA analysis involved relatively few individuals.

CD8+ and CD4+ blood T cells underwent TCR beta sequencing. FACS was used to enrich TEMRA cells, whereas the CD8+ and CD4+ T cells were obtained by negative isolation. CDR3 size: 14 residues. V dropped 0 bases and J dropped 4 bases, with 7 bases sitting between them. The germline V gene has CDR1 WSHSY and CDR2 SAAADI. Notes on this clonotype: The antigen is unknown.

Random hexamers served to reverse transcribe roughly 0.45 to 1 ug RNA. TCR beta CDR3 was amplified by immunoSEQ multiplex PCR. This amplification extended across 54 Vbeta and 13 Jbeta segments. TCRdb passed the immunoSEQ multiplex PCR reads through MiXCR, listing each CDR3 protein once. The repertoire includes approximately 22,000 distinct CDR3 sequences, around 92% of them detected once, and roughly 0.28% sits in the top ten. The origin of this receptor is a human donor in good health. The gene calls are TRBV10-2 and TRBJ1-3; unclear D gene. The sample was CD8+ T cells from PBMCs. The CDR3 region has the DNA TGCGCCAGCAGTGAGTCGGGCGGAGGAAACACCATATATTTT. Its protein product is CASSESGGGNTIYF.